This T cell receptor (beta chain) was sequenced in a study of blood T cells in healthy people across ages. This CDR3 spans 14 amino acids. V shed 6 bases and J shed 0 bases, with 12 bases lying between them. Researchers isolated at least 7 million PBMCs per sample. Together with a sample-barcoded 5' primer, a J-beta primer mix was included in a second PCR lasting roughly 6 to 12 cycles. TCRdb re-called the 5' RACE reads with MiXCR, one entry per CDR3 protein. The sample yields 800,000 or so distinct CDR3 sequences, about 42% seen once. The V call is TRBV12-3 or TRBV12-4, the J call TRBJ2-7; D is possibly TRBD2 (5 bases). The specimen was blood. This TCR was sampled from a man older than 75 in good health. The CDR3 DNA reads as TGTGCCAGCAGCCGGGCTAGCCTCTCCTACGAGCAGTACTTC. It translates to CASSRASLSYEQYF.